Listed below are T cell receptor beta chains from one sample, sequenced in a study of T cell responses to AZD1222 COVID-19 vaccine. Clones were sequenced by immunoSEQ multiplex PCR, and TCRdb holds only the in-frame ones, with some missing. The table records about 130,000 clones, roughly 94% of them present only once. The source was peripheral blood, collected on day 0 of AZD1222 vaccination. The source is an adult in good health. Both conserved end residues are part of each CDR3. A D gene is named only where the DNA matches it firmly. Rows give clone size only sometimes, using once, few, many, or a class for an expanded clone.

J gene	clone size	V gene	D gene	CDR3 DNA	CDR3 protein
TRBJ2-1	NA	TRBV7-4	NA	TGTGCCAGCAGCCGATCACGTGAGCAGTTCTTC	CASSRSREQFF
TRBJ1-2	NA	TRBV7-8	TRBD1	TGTGCCAGCAGCCCTCTTCTGCGGGACAGCTCCAACTATGGCTACACCTTC	CASSPLLRDSSNYGYTF
TRBJ1-5	NA	TRBV7-2	NA	TGTGCCAGCAGCAGGCCGGGTAGCAATCAGCCCCAGCATTTT	CASSRPGSNQPQHF
TRBJ1-2	NA	TRBV9	NA	TGTGCCAGCAGCGTAGGTCCGGACCCGGGGGGCTATGGCTACACCTTC	CASSVGPDPGGYGYTF
TRBJ1-2	NA	TRBV11-2	NA	TGTGCCAGCAGCTTAGCCCGGACAGCCTATGGCTACACCTTC	CASSLARTAYGYTF
TRBJ2-5	NA	TRBV19	NA	TGTGCCAGTAGTAATCCCCACAGGGGCGGGGGAGAGACCCAGTACTTC	CASSNPHRGGGETQYF
TRBJ1-2	NA	TRBV6-5	TRBD1	TGTGCCAGCAGTTACTCCGGGACAGGCCTGGGCTATGGCTACACCTTC	CASSYSGTGLGYGYTF
TRBJ2-7	once	TRBV10-3	TRBD1	TGTGCCATCATGGGCGCAGGGGGTAAGGTCTACGAGCAGTACTTC	CAIMGAGGKVYEQYF
TRBJ2-6	NA	TRBV4-3	TRBD2	TGCGCCAGCAGCCAAGATCAATTAGCGGGACTTCTTGGGGCCAACGTCCTGACTTTC	CASSQDQLAGLLGANVLTF
TRBJ1-1	NA	TRBV19	NA	TGTGCCAGTAGGCGGGACCGAGGAGCGAACACTGAAGCTTTCTTT	CASRRDRGANTEAFF
TRBJ1-6	NA	TRBV5-1	NA	TGCGCCAGCAGCTTGGAATCTAATTCACCCCTCCACTTT	CASSLESNSPLHF
TRBJ1-5	few	TRBV24-1	NA	TGTGCCACCAGCGAGGGGGGTTGGTATAGCAATCAGCCCCAGCATTTT	CATSEGGWYSNQPQHF
TRBJ1-2	NA	TRBV23-1	NA	TGCGCCAGCAGTCCATACTCGGGACGTACCCCGGCAAACTATGGCTACACCTTC	CASSPYSGRTPANYGYTF
TRBJ1-1	NA	TRBV7-6	NA	TGTGCCAGCAGCTATGGACAGCCGAACACTGAAGCTTTCTTT	CASSYGQPNTEAFF
TRBJ2-7	NA	TRBV5-5	NA	TGTGCCAGCAGCTTCGGGCAGGGACCCTCCTACGAGCAGTACTTC	CASSFGQGPSYEQYF
TRBJ1-4	once	TRBV28	TRBD1	TGTGCCAGCAGTTCACAGGGGTCTAATGAAAAACTGTTTTTT	CASSSQGSNEKLFF
TRBJ1-4	NA	TRBV2	TRBD1	TGTGCCAGCGGGGAGACAGGGAATGAAAAACTGTTTTTT	CASGETGNEKLFF
TRBJ1-1	NA	TRBV7-2	NA	TGTGCCAGCAGCTTAGTGCGTTCGAACACTGAAGCTTTCTTT	CASSLVRSNTEAFF
TRBJ2-5	NA	TRBV24-1	TRBD2	TGTGCCACCGCTCCGGGGGGGTTAGCGGGGAAAGAGACCCAGTACTTC	CATAPGGLAGKETQYF
TRBJ2-1	NA	TRBV4-1	TRBD1	TGCGCCAGCAGCCAAGGGGGGACAGGGTCAGAGAGTAGTGAGCAGTTCTTC	CASSQGGTGSESSEQFF
TRBJ2-1	NA	TRBV6-5	NA	TGTGCCAGCAGTTCCGGAGGGCGTAGGGAGCAGTTCTTC	CASSSGGRREQFF
TRBJ1-2	NA	TRBV5-5	TRBD1	TGTGCCAGCAGCTCCTCAGGGGGCCCCGACTATGGCTACACCTTC	CASSSSGGPDYGYTF
TRBJ1-2	NA	TRBV29-1	TRBD1	TGCAGCGTGCGCACCTGGGACAGGGAATCAGCTAACTATGGCTACACCTTC	CSVRTWDRESANYGYTF
TRBJ2-7	NA	TRBV24-1	NA	TGTGCCACCAGCCGATCTTCGGGGAGCTCCTACGAGCAGTACTTC	CATSRSSGSSYEQYF
TRBJ2-1	NA	TRBV27	TRBD2	TGTGCCAGCAGTTTATCTAGCGGGGGGGCGGGTGAGCAGTTCTTC	CASSLSSGGAGEQFF
TRBJ2-3	NA	TRBV13	TRBD2	TGTGCCACCCAACTCCGACTAGCGGGGGGAACAGATACGCAGTATTTT	CATQLRLAGGTDTQYF
TRBJ2-7	NA	TRBV27	TRBD2	TGTGCCAGCAGTTTCTACGGGGGGGTAAACCACGAGCAGTACTTC	CASSFYGGVNHEQYF
TRBJ1-6	once	TRBV5-4	NA	TGTGCCAGCAGCGTAGACAGTGCAAATTCACCCCTCCACTTT	CASSVDSANSPLHF
TRBJ1-2	NA	TRBV7-9	NA	TGTGCCAGCAGCTTCCTTTCGCGGGAATTACATGGCTACACCTTC	CASSFLSRELHGYTF
TRBJ2-7	NA	TRBV6-5	TRBD1	TGTGCCAGCTCACTAGGGGACAGGGGGTCCTACGAGCAGTACTTC	CASSLGDRGSYEQYF
TRBJ1-1	NA	TRBV2	TRBD1	TGTGCCAGTCGGGACAGTCTGAACACTGAAGCTTTCTTT	CASRDSLNTEAFF
TRBJ1-1	NA	TRBV11-2	TRBD1	TGTGCCAGCAGCTCCCCCCTGCAGGGGGCTACTGAAGCTTTCTTT	CASSSPLQGATEAFF
TRBJ1-2	NA	TRBV11-2	TRBD1	TGTGCCAGCAGCCGGGACAGGGGGGAGAACTATGGCTACACCTTC	CASSRDRGENYGYTF
TRBJ2-1	NA	TRBV28	NA	TGTGCCAGCACTCGAGCCGGGACGCTATACAATGAGCAGTTCTTC	CASTRAGTLYNEQFF
TRBJ2-7	NA	TRBV10-3	TRBD1	TGTGCCATCAGCCCCTCGATGGGACAGGGAGCCGAGCAGTACTTC	CAISPSMGQGAEQYF
TRBJ2-7	NA	TRBV21-1	NA	TGTGCCAGCACTCGGAGACAGGGGATGGCCTACGAGCAGTACTTC	CASTRRQGMAYEQYF
TRBJ2-7	NA	TRBV9	TRBD1	TGTGCCAGCAGCCCCCGGGACAGGGGGCGCGACGAGCAGTACTTC	CASSPRDRGRDEQYF
TRBJ2-5	NA	TRBV5-1	TRBD2	TGCGCCAGCAGAACTGAACTAGCGGGGGAAGAGACCCAGTACTTC	CASRTELAGEETQYF
TRBJ1-2	few	TRBV28	NA	TGTGCCAGCAGTCCGAGGGTTCCGCCCTATGGCTACACCTTC	CASSPRVPPYGYTF
TRBJ2-7	NA	TRBV11-1	NA	TGTGCCAGCAGCCAAGCGACCGAGAGGGAGCAGTACTTC	CASSQATEREQYF
TRBJ2-2	NA	TRBV7-2	TRBD2	TGTGCCAGCAGCGGGAGGGCCACCGGGGAGCTGTTTTTT	CASSGRATGELFF
TRBJ1-2	NA	TRBV24-1	NA	TGTGCCACCAGTGACACTCAGGGGTATGGCTACACCTTC	CATSDTQGYGYTF
TRBJ1-3	NA	TRBV12-3/TRBV12-4	NA	TGTGCCAGCATTTTCAGCACGGGAAACACCATATATTTT	CASIFSTGNTIYF
TRBJ2-7	few	TRBV21-1	NA	TGTGCCAGCAGCGAAGGGGGCAGGGGGAAGTGGATTCTCCGTAAGGCCTACGAGCAGTACTTC	CASSEGGRGKWILRKAYEQYF
TRBJ1-3	NA	TRBV5-1	NA	TGCGCCAGCAGCTTGGGTTCTGGAAACACCATATATTTT	CASSLGSGNTIYF
TRBJ1-1	NA	TRBV28	NA	TGTGCCTCCCCCGGCAGGGGAAAGATGAACACTGAAGCTTTCTTT	CASPGRGKMNTEAFF